This T cell receptor (beta chain) originates from a study of T cell responses to AZD1222 COVID-19 vaccine. Profiling relied on immunoSEQ multiplex PCR, and the TCRdb table lists in-frame clones only, not all of them. Here the sample spans 130,000 or so clones, 93% being singletons. The CDR3 has 15 amino acids. Germline V gene lookup returns CDR1 LGHDT and CDR2 YNNKEL (reference sequence). Trimming took off 2 bases at V and 1 base at J, with 8 bases between the two ends. The study, taken as a whole, reports: Following two doses of AZD1222, Spike-specific TCR breadth and depth rose.

Comment on this clone: Its specificity is unknown.

Specimen: peripheral blood, collected on day 0 of AZD1222 vaccination. This sequence joins TRBV3-1 (or the pseudogene TRBV3-2) and TRBJ2-2, with D unclear. The receptor was isolated from an adult in good health. The CDR3 DNA follows: TGTGCCAGCAGCCAACGGAACAAGAACACCGGGGAGCTGTTTTTT. This codes for CASSQRNKNTGELFF.